These 20 T cell receptor beta chains came from one sample sequenced in a study of T cell responses to AZD1222 COVID-19 vaccine. Assay: immunoSEQ multiplex PCR; the TCRdb copy retains only in-frame clones and omits some. Among tens of thousands of clones listed, around 90% were seen once. This specimen was peripheral blood, taken on day 0 of AZD1222 vaccination. These receptors were taken from an adult in good health.

The rearrangement joins TRBV30 to TRBJ1-2, with D hard to call. The CDR3 extends over 13 amino acids. V was trimmed by 5 bases and J by 7 bases, leaving 17 bases between them. Germline values: CDR1 GTSNPN, CDR2 SVGIG (reference sequence). The CDR3 loop is CAWAPLPLGGYTF. CDR3 sequence (DNA): TGTGCCTGGGCCCCTCTGCCGTTGGGTGGCTACACCTTC.

J is TRBJ1-1 and V is TRBV9; a possible D gene is TRBD1 (5 bases). The CDR3 contains 14 residues. Germline CDR1 and CDR2: SGDLS and YYNGEE. Trimming removed 0 bases at V and 3 bases at J, with 9 bases between. The CDR3 region is CASSVGGEYTEAFF. The CDR3 DNA reads TGTGCCAGCAGCGTAGGGGGGGAGTACACTGAAGCTTTCTTT.

This chain joins TRBV5-6 and TRBJ2-7; 7 positions agree with TRBD1. Trimming took 4 bases from V and 0 from J; bases not matched to a gene: 4. Germline CDR1 reads SGHDT; CDR2 reads YYEEEE. The length of the CDR3 is 14 residues. Here the CDR3 DNA reads TGTGCCAGCAGCACGGGGACAGCCTCCTACGAGCAGTACTTC. Protein sequence: CASSTGTASYEQYF.

The V call is TRBV7-8, the J call TRBJ1-6; weak D call: TRBD1 (5 bases). CDR1 and CDR2 from the germline V gene are SGHVS and FQNEAQ. The CDR3 contains 15 residues. V was shortened by 2 bases and J by 6 bases, with 11 bases between the two germline ends. The CDR3 bases are TGTGCCAGCAGCTTAAGGTGGGGCACTAATTCACCCCTCCACTTT. As protein: CASSLRWGTNSPLHF.

This chain uses TRBV5-6 with TRBJ2-7; D uncertain. The germline CDR1 and CDR2 sequences are SGHDT and YYEEEE. Trimming cost V 4 bases and J 5 bases, with 10 bases left between them. The CDR3 length is 12 residues. The CDR3 is CASSRSRNEQYF. CDR3 coding DNA: TGTGCCAGCAGCCGAAGTAGAAACGAGCAGTACTTC.

V and J are TRBV9 and TRBJ2-7; possibly TRBD1 for D (5 bases). Germline assignment: CDR1 SGDLS and CDR2 YYNGEE. Trimming removed 3 bases at V and 3 bases at J, with 19 bases between. This CDR3 comprises 16 residues. As DNA, the CDR3 is TGTGCCAGCAGCGGACCGCCCTTAGTGCAGGGCTACGAGCAGTACTTC. Amino acids: CASSGPPLVQGYEQYF.

This clone was picked up a small number of times. This chain uses TRBV6-5 with TRBJ1-2; D is unclear. This CDR3 contains 12 residues. The V end was cut by 6 bases, the J end by 4 bases, with 9 bases between. From germline, CDR1 is MNHEY and CDR2 SVGAGI. In DNA form, the CDR3 reads TGTGCCAGCAGGTCAGAGACCTATGGCTACACCTTC. Translating it yields CASRSETYGYTF.

The V gene is TRBV3-1 (or the pseudogene TRBV3-2), the J gene TRBJ2-2, with D possibly TRBD2 on 6 matching bases. The CDR3 runs 15 residues. V was shortened by 3 bases and J by 4 bases, with 12 bases between the two germline ends. CDR1 is LGHDT and CDR2 is YNNKEL in the germline V gene (reference sequence). CDR3 in DNA: TGTGCCAGCAGCCAGCCGGGACTTTCCACCGGGGAGCTGTTTTTT. Protein product: CASSQPGLSTGELFF.

This chain joins TRBV5-1 and TRBJ1-2, with D possibly TRBD1 on 6 matching bases. CDR3 length: 13 residues. From germline, CDR1 is SGHRS and CDR2 YFSETQ. V was trimmed by 4 bases and J by 5 bases, leaving 12 bases between them. The CDR3 coding sequence is TGCGCCAGCAGCGCAGGACAGCTTTATGGCTACACCTTC. It encodes CASSAGQLYGYTF. The full variable domain, completed using reference TRBV5-1 and TRBJ1-2, is KAGVTQTPRYLIKTRGQQVTLSCSPISGHRSVSWYQQTPGQGLQFLFEYFSETQRNKGNFPGRFSGRQFSNSRSEMNVSTLELGDSALYLCASSAGQLYGYTFGSGTRLTVV.

This rearrangement joins TRBV18 to TRBJ1-6; D is unresolved. The V gene's germline CDR1 is KGHSH and CDR2 LQKENI. V was pared by 4 bases and J by 0 bases, with 13 bases between. CDR3 size: 17 residues. CDR3 residues: CASSLLHESSYNSPLHF. The CDR3 region has the DNA TGTGCCAGCTCACTTCTCCACGAGAGCTCCTATAATTCACCCCTCCACTTT.

This chain links TRBV5-1 with TRBJ1-6; possibly TRBD1 for D (5 bases). Germline V gene sequence: CDR1 SGHRS, CDR2 YFSETQ. The ends were cut back, 0 bases at V and 0 bases at J, with 13 bases in the middle. The CDR3 contains 18 residues. In nucleotides, the CDR3 is TGCGCCAGCAGCTTGGTGCAGGGTGGATTCTCCTATAATTCACCCCTCCACTTT. Translation gives CASSLVQGGFSYNSPLHF. The variable domain in full, with the rest retrieved from reference TRBV5-1 and TRBJ1-6, is KAGVTQTPRYLIKTRGQQVTLSCSPISGHRSVSWYQQTPGQGLQFLFEYFSETQRNKGNFPGRFSGRQFSNSRSEMNVSTLELGDSALYLCASSLVQGGFSYNSPLHFGNGTRLTVT.

This chain connects TRBV6-2 or TRBV6-3 to TRBJ2-5; 8 bases map to TRBD2. CDR3 length equals 15 residues. Per germline, CDR1 MNHEY and CDR2 SVGEGT. The V gene end was trimmed by 5 bases and the J gene end by 3 bases; junction bases not matched to a gene: 8. This CDR3 is CASSRTSGGKETQYF. The CDR3, as DNA: TGTGCCAGCAGTAGGACGAGCGGGGGTAAAGAGACCCAGTACTTC.

CDR3 loop: CASSWRAALSEKLFF. In DNA form, the CDR3 reads TGTGCCAGCAGCTGGAGGGCAGCACTAAGTGAAAAACTGTTTTTT. The rearrangement links TRBV5-6 to TRBJ1-4; D is undetermined. The CDR3 length is 15 residues. Germline V gene data show CDR1 as SGHDT and CDR2 as YYEEEE. Trimming cost V 3 bases and J 7 bases, with 16 bases left between them.

V usage is TRBV19 and J usage is TRBJ1-2, with D perhaps TRBD1 (6 bases). CDR1 and CDR2 from the germline V gene are LNHDA and SQIVND (reference sequence). V gave up 4 bases and J gave up 6 bases, with 12 bases separating them. The CDR3 spans 13 residues. In nucleotides, the CDR3 is TGTGCCAGTAGTAACAGGGAGATCAATGGCTACACCTTC. Encoded protein: CASSNREINGYTF.

The chain carries TRBV5-1 and TRBJ2-2; tentative D call: TRBD2 (6 bases). CDR3 length: 15 amino acids. V dropped 3 bases and J dropped 5 bases, with 14 bases sitting between them. Germline CDR1 SGHRS, CDR2 YFSETQ. Here the CDR3 DNA reads TGCGCCAGCAGCTCGGACGGGAGAAGGACCGGGGAGCTGTTTTTT. Its protein product is CASSSDGRRTGELFF.

This chain joins TRBV14 and TRBJ2-7; 9 bases fit TRBD1. From germline, CDR1 is SGHDN and CDR2 FVKESK. Trimming took 3 bases from V and 6 from J; bases not matched to a gene: 6. The CDR3 length is 14 residues. In DNA form, the CDR3 reads TGTGCCAGCAGCCAGGGGACAGGGTATGGCGAGCAGTACTTC. It codes for CASSQGTGYGEQYF.

The chain links TRBV19 to TRBJ2-1; the match to TRBD2 covers 7 bases. CDR3 length equals 18 residues. Germline V gives CDR1 LNHDA, CDR2 SQIVND (reference sequence). Germline trimming cut 7 bases from V and 3 bases from J; bases unmatched to any gene: 18. CDR3 in DNA: TGTGCCAGTACACGGCGGGGGTCGTCTGGTGGGATCTACAATGAGCAGTTCTTC. Its protein is CASTRRGSSGGIYNEQFF. Full variable domain (remainder filled in from reference TRBV19 and TRBJ2-1): DGGITQSPKYLFRKEGQNVTLSCEQNLNHDAMYWYRQDPGQGLRLIYYSQIVNDFQKGDIAEGYSVSREKKESFPLTVTSAQKNPTAFYLCASTRRGSSGGIYNEQFFGPGTRLTVL.

The chain carries TRBV6-1 and TRBJ2-7; 7 bases agree with TRBD1. This CDR3 is built from 16 residues. Losses at the gene ends were 1 base for V and 2 bases for J; bases not matched to a gene: 8. Germline CDR1 MNHNS, CDR2 SASEGT. The CDR3 loop reads CASSEGGQKIAYEQYF. As DNA, the CDR3 is TGTGCCAGCAGTGAAGGGGGACAGAAGATAGCCTACGAGCAGTACTTC.

The chain links TRBV19 to TRBJ2-3, with 12 nucleotides matching TRBD2. Losses at the gene ends were 3 bases for V and 3 bases for J; bases not matched to a gene: 13. This CDR3 has 19 residues. CDR1 LNHDA and CDR2 SQIVND come from the germline V gene (reference sequence). The CDR3 is CASSMRWTTSGSVTDTQYF. In DNA, the CDR3 is TGTGCCAGTAGTATGAGATGGACGACTAGCGGGAGTGTGACAGATACGCAGTATTTT.

The V call is TRBV2, the J call TRBJ2-2; 7 bases agree with TRBD1. CDR3 size: 14 residues. The germline CDR1 and CDR2 sequences are SNHLY and FYNNEI. J was trimmed by 8 bases and V by 5 bases; bases with no gene match: 8. The CDR3, as DNA: TGTGCCAGCAGTAGACAGGGTGATCTGGGGGAGCTGTTTTTT. This translates into CASSRQGDLGELFF.